The present T cell receptor (beta chain) was sequenced within a study of cytomegalovirus exposure and HLA in healthy donors. Study information: Sequencing of 150 million to 200 million T cells in an earlier analysis found 120 million or so unique TCR beta sequences.

The primer mix had 60 Vbeta and 13 Jbeta primers. Generated by immunoSEQ multiplex PCR, the TCRdb table keeps only in-frame clones and is missing some. The sample has roughly 190,000 clones; 73% are singletons. The germline V gene encodes CDR1 MNHNS and CDR2 SASEGT. This CDR3 contains 13 residues. Unmatched junction bases numbered 6, after V lost 6 bases and J lost 7 bases. The TCR originated in a young woman in good health and CMV-seronegative. The chain is built from TRBV6-1 and TRBJ1-2; 9 bases map to TRBD1. Sequencing was performed on PBMCs. This CDR3 reads CASRAQGAGGYTF. Written as DNA, the CDR3 is TGTGCCAGCAGAGCACAGGGGGCTGGTGGCTACACCTTC.